This TCR beta chain was captured in a study of OX40 agonist ivuxolimab in advanced cancers. Across the whole study: Earlier treatment with anti-PD-1, anti-PD-L1 or anti-CTLA-4 was permitted, and roughly 40% had received some.

Patients who had autoimmune disease history or got systemic immunosuppression were left out. Baseline was the first blood sampling point, followed by cycle 4 day 1 and cycle 7 day 1. Some clones are missing from TCRdb's copy, which holds only in-frame ones; the method was immunoSEQ multiplex PCR. Counted here are more than 80,000 clones, 85% to 95% occurring once; the ten biggest clones make up 0.2% to 0.3%. The V end lost 6 bases, the J end lost 7 bases, and 19 bases lay between the germline ends. The CDR3 is 15 amino acids. Per germline, CDR1 MNHNS and CDR2 SASEGT. Sequenced here: CD4+ or CD8+ T cells sorted from blood, sampled in a trial of the OX40 agonist ivuxolimab. The V and J genes are TRBV6-1 and TRBJ2-1; D tentatively reads TRBD1 or TRBD2 (6 bases each). This receptor was identified in an adult with an advanced solid tumor such as melanoma, head and neck, liver or kidney cancer. CDR3 sequence reads: CASRILTGGKNEQFF. The CDR3 DNA reads as TGTGCCAGCAGGATACTAACCGGGGGCAAAAATGAGCAGTTCTTC.